These 27 T cell receptor beta chains share one sample of origin, sequenced in a study of blood T cell repertoires in COVID-19. Produced via immunoSEQ multiplex PCR; TCRdb's table is partial and in-frame only. Seen here are about 360,000 clones, 70% to 90% observed once, and the top ten hold roughly 2%. Sequenced sample: PBMCs or T cells enriched from blood (not recorded which). These receptors originate from a man aged 35 to 55 in a cohort exposed to, infected with or recovered from COVID-19 (not recorded which).

Written as DNA, the CDR3 is TGTGCCAGCAGCTCCGACAGGGACAATTCACCCCTCCACTTT. Encoded protein: CASSSDRDNSPLHF. This rearrangement joins TRBV27 to TRBJ1-6; 7 bases are shared with TRBD1. V lost 6 bases and J lost 7; bases outside the gene matches: 6. CDR1 and CDR2 (germline): MNHEY, SMNVEV (reference sequence). CDR3 length: 14 residues.

This clone was found once. V gene TRBV7-9 combines with J gene TRBJ2-3; D gene ambiguous. This CDR3 has 15 amino acids. V gave up 5 bases and J gave up 1 base, with 13 bases separating them. The germline CDR1 and CDR2 sequences are SEHNR and FQNEAQ (reference sequence). The CDR3 bases are TGTGCCAGCAGCAGTCCATCCGGAGGCACAGATACGCAGTATTTT. Translation: CASSSPSGGTDTQYF.

The V and J genes are TRBV7-2 and TRBJ2-2, with D possibly TRBD1 on 6 matching bases. Per germline, CDR1 SGHTA and CDR2 FQGNSA. V lost 5 bases to trimming and J lost 1 base, with 14 bases between them. This CDR3 contains 16 residues. CDR3 DNA sequence: TGTGCCAGCAGCCCCCTATTGGGACAGAACACCGGGGAGCTGTTTTTT. Protein product: CASSPLLGQNTGELFF.

This clone was seen a handful of times. The rearrangement joins TRBV19 to TRBJ1-5; 7 bases are shared with TRBD1. J lost 1 base, V lost 7 bases, and 7 bases had no gene match. CDR3 length: 15 residues. Germline CDR1 is LNHDA and CDR2 is SQIVND (reference sequence). The CDR3 here is CASTRQGASNQPQHF. The CDR3, as DNA: TGTGCCAGTACAAGACAGGGCGCGAGCAATCAGCCCCAGCATTTT. Full variable domain (rest looked up from reference TRBV19 and TRBJ1-5): DGGITQSPKYLFRKEGQNVTLSCEQNLNHDAMYWYRQDPGQGLRLIYYSQIVNDFQKGDIAEGYSVSREKKESFPLTVTSAQKNPTAFYLCASTRQGASNQPQHFGDGTRLSIL.

The rearrangement joins TRBV24-1 to TRBJ2-3; 11 nucleotides line up with TRBD1. This CDR3 comprises 14 residues. Germline V gene lookup returns CDR1 KGHDR and CDR2 SFDVKD. J lost 5 bases, V lost 7 bases, and 4 bases had no gene match. This CDR3 is CATRGTGGKDTQYF. CDR3 nucleotide sequence: TGTGCCACCAGGGGGACAGGGGGAAAAGATACGCAGTATTTT.

CDR3 bases: TGTGCCAGCAGCGGGGACAGGGGGTTTGAGGATACGCAGTATTTT. Residues: CASSGDRGFEDTQYF. The chain carries TRBV3-1 (or the pseudogene TRBV3-2) and TRBJ2-3; the match to TRBD1 covers 11 bases. CDR3 length: 15 residues. Trimming took 5 bases from V and 6 from J; bases not matched to a gene: 7. Germline V CDR1 and CDR2: LGHDT, YNNKEL (reference sequence).

This clone appeared a single time. The chain combines TRBV4-2 with TRBJ1-1; no clear D. This CDR3 region has 16 residues. The V gene's germline CDR1 is LGHNA and CDR2 YNFKEQ. V was cut by 0 bases and J by 5 bases, with 16 bases left in between. CDR3 loop: CASSQEMAPTGTEAFF. The CDR3 region has the DNA TGTGCCAGCAGCCAAGAAATGGCCCCAACGGGGACTGAAGCTTTCTTT.

This chain joins TRBV5-1 and TRBJ2-2; 7 positions agree with TRBD2. Losses at the gene ends were 3 bases for V and 5 bases for J; bases not matched to a gene: 7. CDR3 length: 15 residues. Germline loops: CDR1 SGHRS, CDR2 YFSETQ. The CDR3 bases are TGCGCCAGCAGCTCAGCGGGACGGGAAACCGGGGAGCTGTTTTTT. As protein: CASSSAGRETGELFF. Full variable domain (remainder filled in from reference TRBV5-1 and TRBJ2-2): KAGVTQTPRYLIKTRGQQVTLSCSPISGHRSVSWYQQTPGQGLQFLFEYFSETQRNKGNFPGRFSGRQFSNSRSEMNVSTLELGDSALYLCASSSAGRETGELFFGEGSRLTVL.

The chain is built from TRBV28 and TRBJ2-1; TRBD1 agrees at 10 bases. The CDR3 length is 14 residues. J was trimmed by 8 bases and V by 3 bases; bases with no gene match: 4. In germline, CDR1 is MDHEN, CDR2 SYDVKM. The DNA of the CDR3 is TGTGCCAGCAGTTTGGACAGGGGGATGTATGAGCAGTTCTTC. It translates to CASSLDRGMYEQFF.

This clone was seen just once. The junction differs from germline at one of its ends, possibly a read error. This chain uses TRBV7-9 with TRBJ1-6; no reliable D call. The CDR3 spans 12 residues. CDR1 and CDR2 from the germline V gene are SEHNR and FQNEAQ (reference sequence). The CDR3: CASSFIHSPLHF. The CDR3 nucleotides are TGTGCCAGCAGCTTCATACATTCGCCCCTCCACTTT.

This chain connects TRBV5-1 to TRBJ2-2; D remains ambiguous. The germline CDR1 and CDR2 sequences are SGHRS and YFSETQ. The CDR3 runs to 15 residues. Trimming cost V 2 bases and J 4 bases, with 12 bases left between them. The CDR3 bases are TGCGCCAGCAGCTTCGCGTCAACGGGCACCGGGGAGCTGTTTTTT. Translated, it gives CASSFASTGTGELFF.

V gene TRBV7-9 combines with J gene TRBJ2-5, with TRBD1 matching over 9 bases. V lost 4 bases and J lost 5; bases outside the gene matches: 5. Looked up from germline, CDR1 is SEHNR and CDR2 is FQNEAQ (reference sequence). The CDR3 is 14 residues long. The CDR3 region has the DNA TGTGCCAGCAGCTCCGAAGGGACAGGGGAGACCCAGTACTTC. Encoded protein: CASSSEGTGETQYF.

The chain employs TRBV28 and TRBJ1-6; 8 bases are a match to TRBD1. J gave up 8 bases and V 4 bases, and 7 bases lay outside the gene matches. This CDR3 has 15 residues. The germline V gene has CDR1 MDHEN and CDR2 SYDVKM. CDR3 bases: TGTGCCAGCAGTTCCTCGACAGGGGCCCATTCACCCCTCCACTTT. This gives the protein CASSSSTGAHSPLHF. Full variable domain (outside the CDR3, taken from reference TRBV28 and TRBJ1-6): DVKVTQSSRYLVKRTGEKVFLECVQDMDHENMFWYRQDPGLGLRLIYFSYDVKMKEKGDIPEGYSVSREKKERFSLILESASTNQTSMYLCASSSSTGAHSPLHFGNGTRLTVT.

The chain recombines TRBV2 with TRBJ1-5; the D is unclear. V dropped 10 bases and J dropped 3 bases, with 7 bases sitting between them. The CDR3 is 11 amino acids. CDR1 and CDR2 (germline): SNHLY, FYNNEI. CDR3 sequence (DNA): TGTGCCACCGGGATCAATCAGCCCCAGCATTTT. As protein: CATGINQPQHF.

CDR3 protein: CASSVFDRADEQYF. The CDR3 nucleotides are TGTGCCAGCAGTGTATTCGACAGGGCCGACGAGCAGTACTTC. This chain joins TRBV2 and TRBJ2-7, with 7 bases identical to TRBD1. The V gene's germline CDR1 is SNHLY and CDR2 FYNNEI. The CDR3 runs 14 residues. Trimming cost V 4 bases and J 5 bases; bases outside gene matches: 8.

The chain recombines TRBV19 with TRBJ2-5; 9 nucleotides match TRBD2. Germline CDR1 reads LNHDA; CDR2 reads SQIVND (reference sequence). V lost 4 bases and J lost 5; bases outside the gene matches: 5. There are 14 residues in the CDR3. In nucleotides, the CDR3 is TGTGCCAGTAGTAGTTCGCGGGGGGGTGAGACCCAGTACTTC. It encodes CASSSSRGGETQYF.

In its sample, this clone was seen a few times. V usage is TRBV5-1 and J usage is TRBJ1-4, with D possibly TRBD1 on 5 matching bases. The V gene lost 3 bases and the J gene lost 7 bases, with 22 bases spanning the gap. Germline CDR1 reads SGHRS; CDR2 reads YFSETQ. This CDR3 is 17 amino acids long. CDR3 nucleotides: TGCGCCAGCAGCTCAGGGCTCGGTGGCGCCTTTCGTGAAAAACTGTTTTTT. Translated: CASSSGLGGAFREKLFF.

The chain uses TRBV19 and TRBJ1-2; weak D call: TRBD1 (6 bases). CDR3 length equals 15 residues. The V gene lost 7 bases and the J gene lost 0 bases, with 15 bases spanning the gap. Germline V CDR1 and CDR2: LNHDA, SQIVND (reference sequence). CDR3 in DNA: TGTGCCAGTAAACCACCGGGACAAGCTAACTATGGCTACACCTTC. Translated, it gives CASKPPGQANYGYTF. Drawing the rest from reference TRBV19 and TRBJ1-2, the complete variable domain is DGGITQSPKYLFRKEGQNVTLSCEQNLNHDAMYWYRQDPGQGLRLIYYSQIVNDFQKGDIAEGYSVSREKKESFPLTVTSAQKNPTAFYLCASKPPGQANYGYTFGSGTRLTVV.

The rearrangement links TRBV6-5 to TRBJ2-7, with D maybe TRBD1 (6 bases). The CDR3 covers 13 residues. The germline V and J ends were trimmed by 8 bases and 0 bases, with 11 bases remaining between them. CDR1 is MNHEY, CDR2 SVGAGI, per germline. The CDR3 loop reads CASGGQNSYEQYF. DNA of the CDR3: TGTGCCAGCGGAGGACAGAACTCCTACGAGCAGTACTTC.

The genes are TRBV30 and TRBJ2-7; the D gene is possibly TRBD2 (5 bases). CDR1 is GTSNPN, CDR2 SVGIG, per germline (reference sequence). The CDR3 loop spans 14 amino acids. Trimming took 0 bases from V and 4 from J, leaving 13 bases between them. The CDR3: CAWSVGLVAYEQYF. DNA of the CDR3: TGTGCCTGGAGTGTGGGGTTAGTAGCGTACGAGCAGTACTTC.

This rearrangement joins TRBV10-1 to TRBJ2-7, with TRBD2 as a possible D gene (6 bases). CDR3 length: 13 residues. CDR1 and CDR2 from the germline V gene are WNHNN and SYGVQD (reference sequence). Trimming took off 5 bases at V and 1 base at J, with 9 bases between the two ends. CDR3 residues: CASSTGTSYEQYF. The DNA of the CDR3 is TGCGCCAGCAGTACCGGGACTTCCTACGAGCAGTACTTC.

The rearrangement uses TRBV6-5 and TRBJ2-3; 7 bases are a match to TRBD2. The trim removed 6 bases at V and 4 bases at J, leaving 7 bases unmatched. Germline assignment: CDR1 MNHEY and CDR2 SVGAGI. The CDR3 is made up of 14 amino acids. The chain's CDR3 is CASRLTSPPDTQYF. The CDR3 nucleotides are TGTGCCAGCAGACTGACTAGCCCGCCAGATACGCAGTATTTT.

The CDR3 bases are TGCGCCAGCAGCTTAGAGGAGACCTACAATGAGCAGTTCTTC. Translation: CASSLEETYNEQFF. The rearrangement joins TRBV5-1 to TRBJ2-1; D ambiguous. This CDR3 is built from 14 residues. The germline V and J ends were trimmed by 2 bases and 2 bases, with 8 bases remaining between them. CDR1 is SGHRS, CDR2 YFSETQ, per germline.

The chain couples TRBV11-2 to TRBJ2-1, with TRBD2 matching 7 bases. CDR1 and CDR2 from the germline V gene are SGHAT and FQNNGV. The CDR3 consists of 13 residues. With 5 bases clipped from V and 7 bases from J, the junction kept 5 bases outside the gene matches. Written as DNA, the CDR3 is TGTGCCAGCAGCCCGCCGGGACTAAATGAGCAGTTCTTC. Translated: CASSPPGLNEQFF.

CDR3: CASSLEGGSTNEKLFF. In DNA form, the CDR3 reads TGTGCCAGCAGCTTAGAAGGGGGATCAACTAATGAAAAACTGTTTTTT. The chain has TRBV11-2 and TRBJ1-4; D might be TRBD1 (6 bases). Germline V gene sequence: CDR1 SGHAT, CDR2 FQNNGV. Trimming took 0 bases from V and 0 from J, leaving 8 bases between them. The CDR3 contains 16 residues. Drawing the rest from reference TRBV11-2 and TRBJ1-4, the complete variable domain is EAGVAQSPRYKIIEKRQSVAFWCNPISGHATLYWYQQILGQGPKLLIQFQNNGVVDDSQLPKDRFSAERLKGVDSTLKIQPAKLEDSAVYLCASSLEGGSTNEKLFFGSGTQLSVL.

The genes are TRBV29-1 and TRBJ2-7; D is uncertain. The germline V gene has CDR1 SQVTM and CDR2 ANQGSEA. V shed 6 bases and J shed 2 bases, with 11 bases lying between them. This CDR3 contains 12 residues. The CDR3 coding sequence is TGCAGCGTGACACCCGCCCCCTACGAGCAGTACTTC. It translates to CSVTPAPYEQYF.

The CDR3 spells CATSGSYNEQFF. As DNA, the CDR3 is TGTGCCACCAGTGGGAGCTACAATGAGCAGTTCTTC. The chain links TRBV24-1 to TRBJ2-1, with no clear D. The CDR3 has 12 residues. From germline, CDR1 is KGHDR and CDR2 SFDVKD. Trimming removed 5 bases at V and 3 bases at J, with 4 bases between.